This entry features one TCR beta chain sequence. The V segment lost 3 bases and the J segment 1 base; nucleotides outside the gene matches: 6. The CDR3 length is 16 residues. CDR1 is SGHDT and CDR2 is YYEEEE in the germline V gene. The source of the sample is a study of control samples from healthy donors and cancer patients. Libraries were prepared by immunoSEQ multiplex PCR; TCRdb keeps only in-frame clonotypes and omits some of them. There are 250,000 to 300,000 clones in the sample; around 79% occur only once, and 10% to 15% lies in the top ten. This clonotype originated in an older woman with lung cancer. The sample was PBMCs. This chain connects TRBV5-6 to TRBJ2-3; 9 bases are a match to TRBD1. The CDR3 spells CASSSTRDRGTDTQYF. CDR3 coding DNA: TGTGCCAGCAGCTCAACCCGGGACAGGGGCACAGATACGCAGTATTTT.